This T cell receptor (beta chain) was found in a study of response to subunit inactivated influenza vaccine (dated by TCRdb to the late 2010s). About the study as a whole: Deep quantitative profiling of the T cell receptor repertoire was used in the study to follow responses to a trivalent subunit inactivated influenza vaccine. Beyond this particular receptor, the publication reports: The authors proposed that each seasonal influenza vaccination may bring in only a limited number of new T cells.

The library was generated by RT-PCR. The data were produced on an Illumina HiSeq 2500. In-frame beta chains were kept once TCRdb had trimmed the public reads at Q25 with fastp and called clones with MiXCR. For every CDR3 protein sequence, its rows merge into one entry that carries the most common genes and DNA. Counted in this sample were about 780,000 distinct CDR3 sequences; 18% of them appeared once. The top ten constitute approximately 11% of the sample. The table lists this clonotype with a few counts. No antigen is known for it. One base away there is no much larger clone; base qualities are not given. The CDR3 spans 16 residues, from the cysteine through the phenylalanine. CDR3 DNA is the only sequence kept; it has 48 bases, read in frame from the first base. V has 5 bases trimmed and J has 2 bases trimmed; junction bases matching no gene number 9. CDR1 and CDR2 were assigned from the germline V gene as SNHLY and FYNNEI.

The clonotype originates from a man between 50 and 59 years old who received an inactivated influenza vaccine. Donor details come from another sample of the same person, matched by shared clones. Sequenced here: PBMCs from blood, sampled around 5 days after vaccination. This chain joins TRBV2 to TRBJ2-7; a stretch of 10 junction bases matches TRBD2. The CDR3 has the sequence CASSLPGLAATYEQYF. The DNA sequence is given as TGTGCCAGCAGTCTTCCCGGACTAGCGGCGACCTACGAGCAGTACTTC.